The entry that follows covers one T cell receptor beta chain sequence. Clones were read by immunoSEQ multiplex PCR, and TCRdb kept only the in-frame ones, dropping some. The top ten hold around 7.2% of the sample, which has some 190,000 clones, roughly 86% seen once. The V gene lost 4 bases and the J gene lost 3 bases, with 11 bases spanning the gap. The germline gives CDR1 SGHRS, CDR2 YFSETQ. CDR3 length: 14 residues. The sample belongs to a study of cytomegalovirus exposure and HLA in healthy donors. V and J are TRBV5-1 and TRBJ1-3, with D unresolved. The sequenced sample consisted of PBMCs. The receptor was derived from a young man in good health and CMV-seropositive. The CDR3 here is CASSAGDFGNTIYF. CDR3 bases: TGCGCCAGCAGCGCTGGGGATTTTGGAAACACCATATATTTT.